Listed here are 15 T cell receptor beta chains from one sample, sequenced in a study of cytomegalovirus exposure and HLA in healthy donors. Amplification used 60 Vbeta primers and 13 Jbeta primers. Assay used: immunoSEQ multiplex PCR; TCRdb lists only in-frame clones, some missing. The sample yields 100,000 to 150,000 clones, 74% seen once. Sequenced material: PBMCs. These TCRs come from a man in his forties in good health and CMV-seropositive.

CDR3: CATRTGVPYEQYF. CDR3 nucleotides: TGTGCCACCCGGACAGGGGTCCCCTACGAGCAGTACTTC. The genes are TRBV2 and TRBJ2-7, with 9 bases fitting TRBD1. The V and J ends lost 10 bases and 2 bases, in that order; junction bases with no gene match: 6. Per germline, CDR1 SNHLY and CDR2 FYNNEI. CDR3 size: 13 residues.

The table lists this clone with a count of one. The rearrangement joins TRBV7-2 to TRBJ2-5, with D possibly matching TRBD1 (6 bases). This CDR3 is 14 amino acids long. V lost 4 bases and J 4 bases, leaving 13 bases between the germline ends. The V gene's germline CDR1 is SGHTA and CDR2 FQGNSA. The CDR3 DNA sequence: TGTGCCAGCAGCTCAGGGGCTAGGAGAGAGACCCAGTACTTC. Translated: CASSSGARRETQYF.

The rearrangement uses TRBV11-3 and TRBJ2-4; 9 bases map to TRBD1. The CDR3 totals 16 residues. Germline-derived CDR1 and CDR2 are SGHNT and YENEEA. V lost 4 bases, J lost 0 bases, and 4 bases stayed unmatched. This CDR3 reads CASSSGQGLAKNIQYF. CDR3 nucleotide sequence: TGTGCCAGCAGCTCTGGACAGGGGTTAGCCAAAAACATTCAGTACTTC.

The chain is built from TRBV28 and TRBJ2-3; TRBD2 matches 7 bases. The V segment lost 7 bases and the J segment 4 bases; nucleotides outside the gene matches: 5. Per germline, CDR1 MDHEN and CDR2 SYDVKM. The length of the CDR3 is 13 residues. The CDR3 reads CASTGAGADTQYF. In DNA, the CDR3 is TGTGCCAGCACTGGGGCGGGGGCAGATACGCAGTATTTT.

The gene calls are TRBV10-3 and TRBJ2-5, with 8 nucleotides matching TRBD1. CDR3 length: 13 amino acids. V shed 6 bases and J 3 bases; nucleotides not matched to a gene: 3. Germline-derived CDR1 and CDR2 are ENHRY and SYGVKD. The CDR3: CAISQTGEETQYF. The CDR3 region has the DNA TGTGCCATCAGCCAGACAGGGGAAGAGACCCAGTACTTC.

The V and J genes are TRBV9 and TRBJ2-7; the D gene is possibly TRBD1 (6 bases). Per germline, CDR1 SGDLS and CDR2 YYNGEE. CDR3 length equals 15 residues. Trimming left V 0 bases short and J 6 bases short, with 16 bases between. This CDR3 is CASSVVAGPRGEQYF. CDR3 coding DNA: TGTGCCAGCAGCGTAGTTGCAGGGCCCAGGGGCGAGCAGTACTTC.

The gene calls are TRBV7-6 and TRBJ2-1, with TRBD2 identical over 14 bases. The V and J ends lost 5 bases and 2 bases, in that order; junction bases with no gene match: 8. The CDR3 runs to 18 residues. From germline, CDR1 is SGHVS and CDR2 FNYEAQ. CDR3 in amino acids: CASSTRTSGGFAYNEQFF. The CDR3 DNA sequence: TGTGCCAGCAGCACACGGACTAGCGGGGGGTTCGCCTACAATGAGCAGTTCTTC. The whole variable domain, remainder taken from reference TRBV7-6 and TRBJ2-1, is GAGVSQSPRYKVTKRGQDVALRCDPISGHVSLYWYRQALGQGPEFLTYFNYEAQQDKSGLPNDRFSAERPEGSISTLTIQRTEQRDSAMYRCASSTRTSGGFAYNEQFFGPGTRLTVL.

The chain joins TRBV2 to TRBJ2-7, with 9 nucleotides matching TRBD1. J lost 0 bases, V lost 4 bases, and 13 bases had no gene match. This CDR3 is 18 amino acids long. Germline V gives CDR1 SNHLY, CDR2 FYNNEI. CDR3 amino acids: CASSGRTGDGVSSYEQYF. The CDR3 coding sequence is TGTGCCAGCAGTGGCCGGACAGGGGATGGGGTAAGCTCCTACGAGCAGTACTTC.

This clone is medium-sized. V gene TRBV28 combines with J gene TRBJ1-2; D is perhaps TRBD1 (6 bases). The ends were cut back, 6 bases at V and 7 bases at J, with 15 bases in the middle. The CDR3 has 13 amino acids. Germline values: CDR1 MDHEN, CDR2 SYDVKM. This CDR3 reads CASSPQGTRGYTF. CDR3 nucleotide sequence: TGTGCCAGCAGCCCCCAGGGGACGCGTGGCTACACCTTC.

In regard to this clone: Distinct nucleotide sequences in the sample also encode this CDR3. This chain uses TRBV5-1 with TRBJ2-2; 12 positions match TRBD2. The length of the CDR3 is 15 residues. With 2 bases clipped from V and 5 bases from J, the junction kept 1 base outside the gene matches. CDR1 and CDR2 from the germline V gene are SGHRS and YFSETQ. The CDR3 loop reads CASSFGLAGTGELFF. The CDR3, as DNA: TGCGCCAGCAGCTTCGGACTAGCGGGAACCGGGGAGCTGTTTTTT. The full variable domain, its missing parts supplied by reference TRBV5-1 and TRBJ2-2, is KAGVTQTPRYLIKTRGQQVTLSCSPISGHRSVSWYQQTPGQGLQFLFEYFSETQRNKGNFPGRFSGRQFSNSRSEMNVSTLELGDSALYLCASSFGLAGTGELFFGEGSRLTVL.

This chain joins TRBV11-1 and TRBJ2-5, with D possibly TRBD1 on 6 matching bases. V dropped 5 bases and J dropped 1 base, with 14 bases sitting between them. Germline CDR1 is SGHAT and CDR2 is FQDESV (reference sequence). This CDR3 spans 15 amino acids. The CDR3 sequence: CASSLYGQPQETQYF. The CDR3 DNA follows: TGTGCCAGCAGCCTATACGGACAGCCCCAAGAGACCCAGTACTTC.

The DNA of the CDR3 is TGTGCCAGCAGTCCCTTATCTAACTATGGCTACACCTTC. Amino acids: CASSPLSNYGYTF. This rearrangement joins TRBV2 to TRBJ1-2; no reliable D call. There are 13 residues in the CDR3. CDR1 and CDR2 from the germline V gene are SNHLY and FYNNEI. V lost 5 bases and J lost 0, with 7 bases in between.

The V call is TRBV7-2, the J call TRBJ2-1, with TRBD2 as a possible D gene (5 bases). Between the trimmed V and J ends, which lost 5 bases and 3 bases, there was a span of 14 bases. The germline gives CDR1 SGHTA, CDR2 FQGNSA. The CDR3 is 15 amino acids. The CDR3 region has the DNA TGTGCCAGCAGCCCAGGACTCGGGAACTACAATGAGCAGTTCTTC. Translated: CASSPGLGNYNEQFF.

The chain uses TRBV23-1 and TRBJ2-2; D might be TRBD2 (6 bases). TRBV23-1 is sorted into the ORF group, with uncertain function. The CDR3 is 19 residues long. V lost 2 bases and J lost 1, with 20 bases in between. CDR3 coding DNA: TGCGCCAGCAGTCAACATCCAGGGAGGTTAAAGAGGAACACCGGGGAGCTGTTTTTT. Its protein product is CASSQHPGRLKRNTGELFF.

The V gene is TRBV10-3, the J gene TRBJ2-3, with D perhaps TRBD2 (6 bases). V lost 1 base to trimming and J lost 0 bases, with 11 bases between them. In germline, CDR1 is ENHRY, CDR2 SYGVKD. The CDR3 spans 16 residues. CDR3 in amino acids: CAISELGSGSTDTQYF. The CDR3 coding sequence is TGTGCCATCAGTGAGTTGGGCAGCGGGAGCACAGATACGCAGTATTTT.